This entry lists 7 T cell receptor beta chains sequenced from one sample in a study of cytomegalovirus exposure and HLA in healthy donors. In the PCR, 60 Vbeta and 13 Jbeta primers were used. Sequencing was performed with immunoSEQ multiplex PCR; in TCRdb, only in-frame clones are kept and a portion is missing. The table includes more than 110,000 clones, roughly 77% detected once. The sequencing input was PBMCs. All receptors come from a female donor in good health and CMV-seronegative.

The chain recombines TRBV28 with TRBJ1-4; possible D gene TRBD1, 6 bases. The CDR3 contains 12 residues. The germline CDR1 and CDR2 sequences are MDHEN and SYDVKM. The CDR3 bases are TGTGCGGCAGGGGAATCGGATGAAAAACTGTTTTTT. This sequence encodes CAAGESDEKLFF.

This clone was counted only a few times. The V gene is TRBV10-3, the J gene TRBJ1-2; a possible D gene is TRBD1 (5 bases). The V gene lost 6 bases and the J gene lost 0 bases, with 5 bases spanning the gap. The CDR3 is 12 amino acids. CDR1 and CDR2 from the germline V gene are ENHRY and SYGVKD. The CDR3 DNA sequence: TGTGCCATCAGGACAGCTAACTATGGCTACACCTTC. Translating gives CAIRTANYGYTF.

The chain has TRBV7-2 and TRBJ2-6, with no clear D. Germline CDR1 is SGHTA and CDR2 is FQGNSA. The V end was cut by 7 bases, the J end by 4 bases, with 14 bases between. The CDR3 totals 15 residues. CDR3 amino acids: CASIQVLGGANVLTF. In DNA, the CDR3 is TGTGCCAGCATCCAGGTTCTCGGCGGGGCCAACGTCCTGACTTTC. Full variable domain (remainder filled in from reference TRBV7-2 and TRBJ2-6): GAGVSQSPSNKVTEKGKDVELRCDPISGHTALYWYRQSLGQGLEFLIYFQGNSAPDKSGLPSDRFSAERTGGSVSTLTIQRTQQEDSAVYLCASIQVLGGANVLTFGAGSRLTVL.

This clone was detected a few times. This chain joins TRBV6-1 and TRBJ1-1; 7 positions agree with TRBD1. V shed 6 bases, J shed 4 bases, and the junction held 8 bases outside the gene matches. The germline V gene has CDR1 MNHNS and CDR2 SASEGT. The CDR3 runs 14 residues. The CDR3 DNA reads as TGTGCCAGCAGCACACAGGGGATGGTCACTGAAGCTTTCTTT. It specifies CASSTQGMVTEAFF.

J is TRBJ1-4 and V is TRBV11-2; the D gene is possibly TRBD1 (5 bases). With 5 bases removed from V and 0 bases from J, the gap between germline ends came to 16 bases. The CDR3 is 17 residues long. CDR1 and CDR2 from the germline V gene are SGHAT and FQNNGV. The CDR3, as DNA: TGTGCCAGCAGCCCGAGTAGGTGGGGGGCAACTAATGAAAAACTGTTTTTT. Amino acid sequence: CASSPSRWGATNEKLFF.

V usage is TRBV10-2 and J usage is TRBJ2-4; weak D call: TRBD2 (5 bases). The CDR3 has 14 residues. Trimming shortened V by 4 bases and J by 8 bases, and 15 bases separated the two germline ends. Per germline, CDR1 WSHSY and CDR2 SAAADI. This chain's CDR3 is CASSGGALDYIQYF. CDR3 coding DNA: TGCGCCAGCAGTGGGGGAGCCCTCGATTACATTCAGTACTTC.

V usage is TRBV30 and J usage is TRBJ2-1; 9 bases agree with TRBD2. Germline assignment: CDR1 GTSNPN and CDR2 SVGIG (reference sequence). V dropped 0 bases and J dropped 8; count of bases not matched to a gene: 11. The CDR3 totals 16 residues. The CDR3 sequence is CAWSVFGGRAQDEQFF. CDR3 DNA: TGTGCCTGGAGTGTTTTTGGCGGGAGGGCCCAGGATGAGCAGTTCTTC.